The clone carrying this T cell receptor beta chain ranks as large (0.1 to 1%). Assay used: immunoSEQ multiplex PCR; TCRdb lists only in-frame clones, some missing. There are more than 5,000 clones in the sample; around three fifths occur only once, and roughly a sixth lies in the top ten. The treatment was: randomized to nivolumab then ipilimumab (arm A) or the reverse (arm B). From thawed PBMCs, live CD3+CD8+ cells negative for CD19 and CD56 were sorted. V lost 5 bases and J lost 8; bases outside the gene matches: 12. This CDR3 region has 16 residues. The germline CDR1 and CDR2 sequences are SEHNR and FQNEAQ (reference sequence). The sample belongs to a study of sequential checkpoint blockade in melanoma.

This receptor was taken from a human donor with melanoma. The sequencing here drew on CD8+ T cells sorted from blood (inferred from file names), taken from a patient given nivolumab and ipilimumab in sequence. This sequence joins TRBV7-9 and TRBJ1-4; 9 bases match TRBD1. CDR3 sequence: CASSRRTGGAREKLFF. The CDR3 bases are TGTGCCAGCAGCCGCCGCACAGGGGGCGCGCGGGAAAAACTGTTTTTT.